The T cell receptor beta chain described here comes from a study of shared clonotypes between healthy human individuals. For the study at large: Each donor contributed plates that comprised three CD4 naive, three CD4 memory, two CD8 naive and one CD8 memory.

The method was immunoSEQ multiplex PCR; TCRdb's version includes in-frame clones alone and lacks a portion of them. This table holds about 800,000 clones, about 96% found once. The CDR3 runs 14 residues. The V and J ends lost 2 bases and 8 bases, in that order; junction bases with no gene match: 5. The germline gives CDR1 SQVTM, CDR2 ANQGSEA. Points from the study as a whole: Rarefaction gave evidence that sorted-subset sequencing remained incomplete despite large depth. The researchers took only blood, and tissue repertoires probably look different. Clonotype sharing across donors was expected to vary with sequencing depth.

A word on this clone: The target antigen is unknown.

CD45RO-negative, CCR7-selected cells formed the naive CD8 fraction, which excluded terminally differentiated effector memory CD45RA+ cells. The origin of this receptor is a man aged 25 to 40 in good health. V usage is TRBV29-1 and J usage is TRBJ2-1; 11 bases agree with TRBD2. Sequences were obtained from naive CD8+ T cells sorted from blood. This CDR3 reads CSVETSGSAYEQFF. The CDR3 coding sequence is TGCAGCGTTGAAACTAGCGGGAGCGCCTATGAGCAGTTCTTC.